The 9 T cell receptor beta chains listed next were all sequenced from one sample in a study of blood T cell repertoires in COVID-19. Sequencing used immunoSEQ multiplex PCR; TCRdb keeps in-frame clones, though not all of them. The data show just under 150,000 clones, more than 70% seen once. The specimen was peripheral blood. The source of these receptors is a human donor in a cohort sampled during active COVID-19.

This clone was recorded only once. V and J are TRBV28 and TRBJ1-5; TRBD1 might be the D (5 bases). Trimming cost V 7 bases and J 7 bases, with 17 bases left between them. CDR1 and CDR2 (germline): MDHEN, SYDVKM. The CDR3 covers 14 residues. CDR3 protein: CASTHPQGGQPQHF. As DNA, the CDR3 is TGTGCCAGCACCCACCCGCAGGGAGGGCAGCCCCAGCATTTT.

This chain uses TRBV10-2 with TRBJ2-5, with D tentatively TRBD1 (6 bases). CDR3 length: 14 residues. V was clipped by 1 base and J by 2 bases, with 8 bases between them. CDR1 and CDR2 from the germline V gene are WSHSY and SAAADI. The CDR3 protein is CASSEYRAQETQYF. The CDR3 DNA sequence: TGCGCCAGCAGTGAGTACAGGGCGCAAGAGACCCAGTACTTC.

The chain joins TRBV2 to TRBJ2-3; 9 bases line up with TRBD2. The CDR3 length is 16 residues. Trimming took 4 bases from V and 2 from J; bases not matched to a gene: 7. From germline, CDR1 is SNHLY and CDR2 FYNNEI. CDR3: CASSGLLAGTTDTQYF. In nucleotides, the CDR3 is TGTGCCAGCAGTGGTTTGCTAGCGGGGACCACAGATACGCAGTATTTT.

CDR3 residues: CASSLQASRNYGYTF. The CDR3 coding sequence is TGTGCCAGCAGCCTCCAGGCCAGCCGGAACTATGGCTACACCTTC. This chain joins TRBV9 and TRBJ1-2; D not certain. The ends were cut back, 4 bases at V and 2 bases at J, with 15 bases in the middle. Germline CDR1 and CDR2: SGDLS and YYNGEE. The CDR3 is 15 amino acids.

The gene calls are TRBV19 and TRBJ2-5; the match to TRBD2 covers 10 bases. This CDR3 is 15 amino acids long. Germline-derived CDR1 and CDR2 are LNHDA and SQIVND (reference sequence). With V trimmed by 3 bases and J by 5 bases, 6 bases remained unmatched. CDR3 protein: CASSILASGGETQYF. The CDR3 bases are TGTGCCAGTAGTATCCTGGCTAGCGGGGGTGAGACCCAGTACTTC.

The chain employs TRBV5-1 and TRBJ2-5, with a possible D match to TRBD1 (6 bases). V gave up 4 bases and J gave up 4 bases, with 17 bases separating them. Germline V gene lookup returns CDR1 SGHRS and CDR2 YFSETQ. The CDR3 sequence is 15 residues long. CDR3 sequence (DNA): TGCGCCAGCAGCCTGACAGGTTCCACGGGAGAGACCCAGTACTTC. Protein: CASSLTGSTGETQYF.

The chain links TRBV9 to TRBJ2-5; 7 bases map to TRBD1. The CDR3 covers 14 residues. From germline, CDR1 is SGDLS and CDR2 YYNGEE. V shed 1 base, J shed 4 bases, and the junction held 4 bases outside the gene matches. CDR3 amino acids: CASSVTGVGETQYF. The CDR3 nucleotides read TGTGCCAGCAGCGTAACAGGGGTCGGAGAGACCCAGTACTTC.

The chain is built from TRBV10-3 and TRBJ2-5, with a possible D match to TRBD2 (6 bases). Trimming shortened V by 10 bases and J by 5 bases, and 26 bases separated the two germline ends. CDR1 and CDR2 (germline): ENHRY, SYGVKD. There are 16 residues in the CDR3. The CDR3 sequence is CATQPSSGDSRETQYF. DNA of the CDR3: TGTGCCACCCAGCCCTCTTCGGGGGACTCTCGGGAGACCCAGTACTTC.

The V call is TRBV19, the J call TRBJ2-7; TRBD1 matches 7 bases. From germline, CDR1 is LNHDA and CDR2 SQIVND (reference sequence). The ends lost 5 bases at V and 2 bases at J; junction bases unmatched: 3. The CDR3 has 13 amino acids. CDR3 nucleotides: TGTGCCAGTAGTTTACAGGGGACCTACGAGCAGTACTTC. Its translation is CASSLQGTYEQYF.